This T cell receptor (beta chain) was sequenced for a study of response to subunit inactivated influenza vaccine. TCRdb fed the RT-PCR reads into MiXCR, producing one record per CDR3 protein. The data hold about 650,000 distinct CDR3 sequences, with 14% observed a single time. This clonotype showed up many times. The starting material was PBMCs from blood, obtained 14 days before vaccination. The receptor was derived from a man aged 45-60 years who received an inactivated influenza vaccine.

DNA of the CDR3: TGTGCCAGTAACAGTAACACAGATACGCAGTATTTT. Translating gives CASNSNTDTQYF. The chain uses TRBV6-2 or TRBV6-3 and TRBJ2-3, with D unresolved. V lost 9 bases and J 2 bases, leaving 9 bases between the germline ends. Germline loops: CDR1 MNHEY, CDR2 SVGEGT. The length of the CDR3 is 12 residues.